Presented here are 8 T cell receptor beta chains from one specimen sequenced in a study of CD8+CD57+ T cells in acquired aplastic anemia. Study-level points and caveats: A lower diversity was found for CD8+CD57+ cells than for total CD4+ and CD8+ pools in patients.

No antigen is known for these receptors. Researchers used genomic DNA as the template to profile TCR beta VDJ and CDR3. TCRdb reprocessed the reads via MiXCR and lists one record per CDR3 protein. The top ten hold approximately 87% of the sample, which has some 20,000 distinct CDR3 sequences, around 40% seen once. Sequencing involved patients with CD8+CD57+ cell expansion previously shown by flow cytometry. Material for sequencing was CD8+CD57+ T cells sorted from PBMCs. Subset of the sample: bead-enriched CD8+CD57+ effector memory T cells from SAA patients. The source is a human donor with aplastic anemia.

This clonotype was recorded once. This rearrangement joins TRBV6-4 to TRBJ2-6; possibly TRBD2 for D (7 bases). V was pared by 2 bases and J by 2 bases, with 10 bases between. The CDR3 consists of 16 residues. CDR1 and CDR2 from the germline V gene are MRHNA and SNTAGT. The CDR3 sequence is CASSDRGGTGANVLTF. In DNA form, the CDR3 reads TGTGCCAGCAGTGACAGGGGGGGAACTGGGGCCAACGTCCTGACTTTC.

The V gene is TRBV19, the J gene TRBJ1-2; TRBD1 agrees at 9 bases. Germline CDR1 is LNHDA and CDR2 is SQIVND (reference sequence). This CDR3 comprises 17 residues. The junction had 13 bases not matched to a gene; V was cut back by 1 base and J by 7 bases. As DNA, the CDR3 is TGTGCCAGTAGTATAGGTCATTCCGGGACAGGGAATCGTGGCTACACCTTC. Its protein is CASSIGHSGTGNRGYTF.

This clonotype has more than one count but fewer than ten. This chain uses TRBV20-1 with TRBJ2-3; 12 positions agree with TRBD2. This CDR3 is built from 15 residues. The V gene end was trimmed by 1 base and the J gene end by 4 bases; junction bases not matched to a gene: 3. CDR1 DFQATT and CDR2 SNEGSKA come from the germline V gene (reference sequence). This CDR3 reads CSARGPSGGADTQYF. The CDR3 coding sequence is TGCAGTGCTAGAGGTCCTAGCGGGGGGGCAGATACGCAGTATTTT.

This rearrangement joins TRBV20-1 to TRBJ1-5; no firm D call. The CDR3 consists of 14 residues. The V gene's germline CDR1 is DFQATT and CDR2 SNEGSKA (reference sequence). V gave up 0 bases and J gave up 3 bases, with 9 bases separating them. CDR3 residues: CSARDRDLNQPQHF. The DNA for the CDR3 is TGCAGTGCTAGAGATCGGGATCTCAATCAGCCCCAGCATTTT.

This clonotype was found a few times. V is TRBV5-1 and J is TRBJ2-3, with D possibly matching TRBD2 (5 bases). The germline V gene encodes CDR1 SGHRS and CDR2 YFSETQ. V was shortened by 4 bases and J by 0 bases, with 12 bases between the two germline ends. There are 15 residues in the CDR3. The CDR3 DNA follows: TGCGCCAGCAGCGAGGGTGCTTCTAGCACAGATACGCAGTATTTT. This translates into CASSEGASSTDTQYF.

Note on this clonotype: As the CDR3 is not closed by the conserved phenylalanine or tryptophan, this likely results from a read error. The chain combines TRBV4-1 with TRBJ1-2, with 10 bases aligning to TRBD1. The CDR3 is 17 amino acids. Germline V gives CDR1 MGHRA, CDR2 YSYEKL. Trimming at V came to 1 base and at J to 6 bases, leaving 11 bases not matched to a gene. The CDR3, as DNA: TGCGCCAGCAGCCAAGGCCCCATAGGGACAGGGGTTAATGGCTACACCTCC. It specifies CASSQGPIGTGVNGYTS.

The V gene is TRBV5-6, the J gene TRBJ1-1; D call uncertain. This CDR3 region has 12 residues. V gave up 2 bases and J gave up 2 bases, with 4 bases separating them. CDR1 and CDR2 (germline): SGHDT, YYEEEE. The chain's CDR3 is CASSLPNTEAFF. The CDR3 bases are TGTGCCAGCAGCTTACCCAACACTGAAGCTTTCTTT.

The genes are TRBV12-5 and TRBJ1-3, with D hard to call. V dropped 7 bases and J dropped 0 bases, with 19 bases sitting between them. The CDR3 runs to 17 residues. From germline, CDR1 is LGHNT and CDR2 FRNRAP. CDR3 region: CASALLTGLNSGNTIYF. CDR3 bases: TGTGCTAGTGCCCTTTTAACGGGCTTAAACTCTGGAAACACCATATATTTT.